This note documents a single T cell receptor (beta chain) sequence. The sample originates from a study of blood T cell repertoires in COVID-19. Data came from immunoSEQ multiplex PCR; TCRdb stores just in-frame clones and leaves some out. The sample yields fewer than 250,000 clones, approximately 84% seen once. V was cut by 5 bases and J by 2 bases, with 9 bases left in between. CDR1 and CDR2 from the germline V gene are SGHAT and FQNNGV. CDR3 length: 13 amino acids. This rearrangement joins TRBV11-2 to TRBJ1-2; D uncertain. The receptor was derived from a woman in her 70s with active or convalescent COVID-19. Sequenced: peripheral blood. CDR3 bases: TGTGCCAGCAGCGGCGCCGGGAACTATGGCTACACCTTC. It codes for CASSGAGNYGYTF.